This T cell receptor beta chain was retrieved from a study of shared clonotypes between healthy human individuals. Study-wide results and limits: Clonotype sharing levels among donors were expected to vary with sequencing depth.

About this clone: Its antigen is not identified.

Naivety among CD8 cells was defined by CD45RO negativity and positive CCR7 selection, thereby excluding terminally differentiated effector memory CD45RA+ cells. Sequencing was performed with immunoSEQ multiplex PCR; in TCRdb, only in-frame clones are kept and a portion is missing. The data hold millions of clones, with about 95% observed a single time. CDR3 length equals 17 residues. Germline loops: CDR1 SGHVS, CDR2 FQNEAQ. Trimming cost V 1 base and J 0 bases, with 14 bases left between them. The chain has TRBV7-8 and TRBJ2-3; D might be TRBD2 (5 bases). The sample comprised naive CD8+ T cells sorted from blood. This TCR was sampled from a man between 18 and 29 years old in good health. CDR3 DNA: TGTGCCAGCAGCTTAGGAGGAGGATTATCTAGCACAGATACGCAGTATTTT. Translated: CASSLGGGLSSTDTQYF.